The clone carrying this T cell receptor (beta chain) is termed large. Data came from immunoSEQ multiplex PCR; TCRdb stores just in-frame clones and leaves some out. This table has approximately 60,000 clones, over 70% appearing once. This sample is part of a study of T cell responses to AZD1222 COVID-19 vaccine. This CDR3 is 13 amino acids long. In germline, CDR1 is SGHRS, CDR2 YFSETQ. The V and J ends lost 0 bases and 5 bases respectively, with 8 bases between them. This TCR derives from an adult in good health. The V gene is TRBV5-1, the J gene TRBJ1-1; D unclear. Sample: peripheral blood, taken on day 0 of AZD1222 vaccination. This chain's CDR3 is CASSLEMATEAFF. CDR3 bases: TGCGCCAGCAGCTTGGAAATGGCGACTGAAGCTTTCTTT.